This is a list of T cell receptor beta chains from one sample in a study. In TCRdb, the 5' RACE reads were re-called with MiXCR into one record per CDR3 protein. The data show roughly 44,000 distinct CDR3 sequences, less than 30% seen once. The material sequenced was memory CD4+ T cells sorted from a lymph node. Source of these receptors: a female donor with breast cancer. Both conserved end residues are part of each CDR3. Clone size, where shown, is once, few, many, or a class for clones that have expanded.

CDR3aa,v_gene,j_gene,abundance
CAISESISRGNNEQFF,TRBV10-3,TRBJ2-1,once
CASSDSGATNIQYF,TRBV6-4,TRBJ2-4,many
CASSQPIRNTGVLFF,TRBV4-1,TRBJ2-2,.
CASSQLNGNYEQYF,TRBV4-3,TRBJ2-7,few
CASSPGRGQREPLYNEQFF,TRBV18,TRBJ2-1,.
CASSPIANSNEQFF,TRBV5-1,TRBJ2-1,.
CASSTAGTSGSYEQYF,TRBV4-2,TRBJ2-7,few
CSASEVLGELFF,TRBV20-1,TRBJ2-2,.
CASSSNPLGSYNEQFF,TRBV7-2,TRBJ2-1,many
CATLGVGGSEQFF,TRBV27,TRBJ2-1,few
CASSPSGRAGDTQYF,TRBV6-6,TRBJ2-3,.
CASRESGGGIQYF,TRBV2,TRBJ2-4,.
CASTLAGDRTDTQYF,TRBV5-1,TRBJ2-3,few
CASSEAGLATNEQFF,TRBV6-1,TRBJ2-1,few
CATSRTGGVQPQHF,TRBV15,TRBJ1-5,few
CASSRAGGEYNEQFF,TRBV2,TRBJ2-1,.
CASSLYGSSGNTIYF,TRBV5-8,TRBJ1-3,.
CASSSWTGNTEAFF,TRBV7-2,TRBJ1-1,.